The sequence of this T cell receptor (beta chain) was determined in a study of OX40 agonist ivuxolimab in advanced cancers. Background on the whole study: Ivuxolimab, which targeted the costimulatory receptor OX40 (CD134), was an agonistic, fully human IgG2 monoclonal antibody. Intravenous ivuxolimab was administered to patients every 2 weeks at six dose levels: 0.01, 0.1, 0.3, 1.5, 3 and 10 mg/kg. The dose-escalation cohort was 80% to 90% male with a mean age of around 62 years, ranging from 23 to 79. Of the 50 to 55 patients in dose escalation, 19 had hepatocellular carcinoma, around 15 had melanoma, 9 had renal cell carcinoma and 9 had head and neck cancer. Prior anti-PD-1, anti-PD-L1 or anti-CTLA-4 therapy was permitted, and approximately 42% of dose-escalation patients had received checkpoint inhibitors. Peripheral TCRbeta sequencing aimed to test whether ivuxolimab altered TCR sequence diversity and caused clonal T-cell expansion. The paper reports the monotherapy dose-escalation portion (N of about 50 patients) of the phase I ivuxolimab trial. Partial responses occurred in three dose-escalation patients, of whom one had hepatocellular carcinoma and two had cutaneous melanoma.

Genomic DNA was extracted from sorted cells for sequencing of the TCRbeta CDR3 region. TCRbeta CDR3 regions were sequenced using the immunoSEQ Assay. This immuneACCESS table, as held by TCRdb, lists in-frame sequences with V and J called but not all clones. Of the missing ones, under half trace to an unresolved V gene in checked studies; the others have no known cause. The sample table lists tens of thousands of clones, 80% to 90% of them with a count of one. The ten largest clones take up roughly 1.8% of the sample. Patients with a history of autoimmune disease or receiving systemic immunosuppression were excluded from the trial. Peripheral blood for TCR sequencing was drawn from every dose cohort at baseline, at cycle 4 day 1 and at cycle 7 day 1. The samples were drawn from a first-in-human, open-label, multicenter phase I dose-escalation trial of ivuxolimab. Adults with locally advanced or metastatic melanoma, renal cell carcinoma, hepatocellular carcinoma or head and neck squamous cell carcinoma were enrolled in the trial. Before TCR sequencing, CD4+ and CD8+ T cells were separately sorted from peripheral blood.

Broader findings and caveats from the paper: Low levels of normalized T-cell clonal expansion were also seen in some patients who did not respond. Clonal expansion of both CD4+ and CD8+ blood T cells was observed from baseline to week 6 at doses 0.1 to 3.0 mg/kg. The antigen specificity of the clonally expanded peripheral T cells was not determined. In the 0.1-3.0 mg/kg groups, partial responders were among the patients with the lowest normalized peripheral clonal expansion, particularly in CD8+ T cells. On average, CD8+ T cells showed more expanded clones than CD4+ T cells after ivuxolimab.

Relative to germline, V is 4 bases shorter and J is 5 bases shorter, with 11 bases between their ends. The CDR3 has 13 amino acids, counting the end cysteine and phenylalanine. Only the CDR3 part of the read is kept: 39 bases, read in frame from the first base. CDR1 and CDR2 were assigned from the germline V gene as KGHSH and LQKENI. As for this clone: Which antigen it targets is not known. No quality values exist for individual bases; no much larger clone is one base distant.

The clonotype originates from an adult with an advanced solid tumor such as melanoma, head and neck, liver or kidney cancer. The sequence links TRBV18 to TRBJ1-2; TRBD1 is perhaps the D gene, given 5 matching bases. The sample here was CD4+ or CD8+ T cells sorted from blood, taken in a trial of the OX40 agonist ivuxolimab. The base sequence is TGTGCCAGCTCACGGGGCGCGCAGTATGGCTACACCTTC. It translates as CASSRGAQYGYTF.